The 17 T cell receptor beta chains below all came from one sample that was sequenced in a study of blood T cell repertoires in COVID-19. TCRdb's table, derived via immunoSEQ multiplex PCR, lists solely in-frame clones and lacks some. The sample includes approximately 21,000 clones, nearly 75% seen only once; the top ten take approximately 19%. Sequenced material: peripheral blood. The receptors were sampled from a human donor in a cohort sampled during active or convalescent COVID-19.

This chain connects TRBV6-6 to TRBJ2-7, with 7 bases matching TRBD1. CDR3 size: 13 residues. The V segment lost 6 bases and the J segment 5 bases; nucleotides outside the gene matches: 7. Germline CDR1 MNHNY, CDR2 SVGAGI (reference sequence). For the CDR3, the DNA is TGTGCCAGCAGCCAACTACAGGGGAACGAGCAGTACGTC. It specifies CASSQLQGNEQYV.

The chain couples TRBV4-1 to TRBJ1-1; 7 bases fit TRBD1. Unmatched junction bases numbered 8, after V lost 5 bases and J lost 5 bases. The germline CDR1 and CDR2 sequences are MGHRA and YSYEKL. This CDR3 spans 14 amino acids. CDR3: CASSDLGGRTEAFF. The CDR3 nucleotides read TGCGCCAGCAGCGATCTAGGGGGCCGGACTGAAGCTTTCTTT.

Only a few counts were recorded for this clone. CDR3 region: CASSLRAGVRTGELFF. CDR3 bases: TGTGCCAGCAGCTTAAGAGCGGGAGTACGGACCGGGGAGCTGTTTTTT. J is TRBJ2-2 and V is TRBV11-2; 8 bases are shared with TRBD2. V lost 2 bases to trimming and J lost 5 bases; unmatched junction nucleotides: 7. CDR3 size: 16 residues. CDR1 is SGHAT, CDR2 FQNNGV, per germline.

This clone was observed a single time. The genes are TRBV5-1 and TRBJ1-2, with D uncertain. The germline V and J ends were trimmed by 1 base and 2 bases, with 9 bases remaining between them. The CDR3 extends over 14 amino acids. Per germline, CDR1 SGHRS and CDR2 YFSETQ. In nucleotides, the CDR3 is TGCGCCAGCAGCTTGTACGGTTCCAACTATGGCTACACCTTC. It specifies CASSLYGSNYGYTF.

V is TRBV6-2 or TRBV6-3 and J is TRBJ2-2; 8 bases are shared with TRBD2. The V and J ends lost 0 bases and 1 base, in that order; junction bases with no gene match: 4. The CDR3 is made up of 17 amino acids. Germline CDR1 is MNHEY and CDR2 is SVGEGT. CDR3 bases: TGTGCCAGCAGTTACTCGAGCCTAGCGGGGAACACCGGGGAGCTGTTTTTT. Protein: CASSYSSLAGNTGELFF.

A few counts support this clone. V is TRBV6-5 and J is TRBJ1-2, with D possibly being TRBD1 (6 bases). V was trimmed by 11 bases and J by 7 bases, leaving 17 bases between them. This CDR3 region has 12 residues. Germline V lookup: CDR1 MNHEY, CDR2 SVGAGI. The CDR3 nucleotides are TGTGCCGCCATGGGACAAGGGGGTGGCTACACCTTC. This sequence encodes CAAMGQGGGYTF.

The chain employs TRBV18 and TRBJ2-1, with D maybe TRBD1 (5 bases). Trimming stripped 3 bases from V and 7 bases from J, with 7 bases between. Germline CDR1 and CDR2: KGHSH and LQKENI. CDR3 length: 12 amino acids. CDR3 protein: CASSPKGNEQFF. CDR3 DNA: TGTGCCAGCTCACCGAAGGGGAATGAGCAGTTCTTC.

The chain employs TRBV3-1 (or the pseudogene TRBV3-2) and TRBJ2-4; TRBD2 agrees at 16 bases. CDR3 length equals 20 residues. Germline-derived CDR1 and CDR2 are LGHDT and YNNKEL (reference sequence). Losses at the gene ends were 2 bases for V and 0 bases for J; bases not matched to a gene: 7. CDR3 region: CASSQLGTSGRAGAKNIQYF. CDR3 sequence (DNA): TGTGCCAGCAGCCAATTGGGGACTAGCGGGAGGGCCGGAGCCAAAAACATTCAGTACTTC.

The chain links TRBV21-1 to TRBJ2-7; TRBD2 is the table's D call, not checked against the DNA. TRBV21-1 is deemed a pseudogene. CDR3 size: 14 residues. This chain's CDR3 is CATREAPSSYEQYF. In DNA form, the CDR3 reads TGTGCCACCAGGGAGGCGCCTAGCTCCTACGAGCAGTACTTC.

The chain couples TRBV30 to TRBJ2-4, with a tentative D call TRBD2 (5 bases). This CDR3 comprises 14 residues. Trimming stripped 1 base from V and 12 bases from J, with 19 bases between. The V gene's germline CDR1 is GTSNPN and CDR2 SVGIG (reference sequence). CDR3 residues: CAWSEGGWAYTQYF. DNA of the CDR3: TGTGCCTGGAGTGAAGGAGGCTGGGCTTATACTCAGTACTTC.

This chain connects TRBV14 to TRBJ2-1; 10 bases fit TRBD1. The CDR3 length is 15 residues. V trimming: 6 bases; J trimming: 4 bases; junction bases outside the gene matches: 6. Germline V CDR1 and CDR2: SGHDN, FVKESK. This CDR3 reads CASRETGGNYNEQFF. In DNA, the CDR3 is TGTGCCAGCAGGGAGACAGGGGGCAATTACAATGAGCAGTTCTTC.

This clone has just a few counts. The DNA is left out, because the CDR3 cannot be placed on it with certainty; the CDR3 is given as TCRdb lists it. This sequence joins TRBV6-1 and TRBJ2-7; TRBD1 is taken as the D call from the table, unchecked against the DNA. Per germline, CDR1 MNHNS and CDR2 SASEGT. The CDR3 totals 13 residues, both ends included. CDR3 region: CASSETFGQGANF.

The CDR3: CASSLSPGTLNTGELFF. The CDR3 coding sequence is TGTGCCAGCAGCTTATCCCCCGGGACACTGAACACCGGGGAGCTGTTTTTT. The chain couples TRBV7-9 to TRBJ2-2, with a weak D call TRBD1 (6 bases). Germline V lookup: CDR1 SEHNR, CDR2 FQNEAQ (reference sequence). The CDR3 totals 17 residues. V lost 2 bases, J lost 1 base, and 14 bases lay in between. The entire variable domain, with the rest obtained from reference TRBV7-9 and TRBJ2-2, is as follows: DTGVSQNPRHKITKRGQNVTFRCDPISEHNRLYWYRQTLGQGPEFLTYFQNEAQLEKSRLLSDRFSAERPKGSFSTLEIQRTEQGDSAMYLCASSLSPGTLNTGELFFGEGSRLTVL.

The chain links TRBV7-3 to TRBJ2-1; 7 nucleotides align to TRBD1. The V and J ends lost 0 bases and 5 bases, in that order; junction bases with no gene match: 7. This CDR3 contains 16 residues. Germline V lookup: CDR1 SGHTA, CDR2 FQGTGA. This CDR3 is CASSLTPSTGNNEQFF. The CDR3 DNA reads TGTGCCAGCAGCTTAACACCCTCGACAGGGAACAATGAGCAGTTCTTC.

The rearrangement links TRBV19 to TRBJ1-5, with a weak D call TRBD1 (5 bases). The germline CDR1 and CDR2 sequences are LNHDA and SQIVND (reference sequence). There are 15 residues in the CDR3. Trimming cost V 6 bases and J 1 base, with 13 bases left between them. CDR3 in DNA: TGTGCCAGTAGCAATCGACAGATCAGCAATCAGCCCCAGCATTTT. Translation gives CASSNRQISNQPQHF.

This clone was observed a few times. This rearrangement joins TRBV24-1 to TRBJ2-3, with no clear D. V was shortened by 5 bases and J by 4 bases, with 15 bases between the two germline ends. This CDR3 region has 15 residues. Looked up from germline, CDR1 is KGHDR and CDR2 is SFDVKD. Here the CDR3 DNA reads TGTGCCACCAGTGTCCGGGTCCTCTCCGCAGATACGCAGTATTTT. It encodes CATSVRVLSADTQYF.

V gene TRBV19 combines with J gene TRBJ1-4; D ambiguous. Germline lookup yields CDR1 LNHDA and CDR2 SQIVND (reference sequence). Between the trimmed V and J ends, which lost 3 bases and 0 bases, there was a span of 8 bases. The CDR3 spans 15 residues. The chain's CDR3 is CASSISSATNEKLFF. The DNA for the CDR3 is TGTGCCAGTAGTATTAGCAGCGCAACTAATGAAAAACTGTTTTTT.